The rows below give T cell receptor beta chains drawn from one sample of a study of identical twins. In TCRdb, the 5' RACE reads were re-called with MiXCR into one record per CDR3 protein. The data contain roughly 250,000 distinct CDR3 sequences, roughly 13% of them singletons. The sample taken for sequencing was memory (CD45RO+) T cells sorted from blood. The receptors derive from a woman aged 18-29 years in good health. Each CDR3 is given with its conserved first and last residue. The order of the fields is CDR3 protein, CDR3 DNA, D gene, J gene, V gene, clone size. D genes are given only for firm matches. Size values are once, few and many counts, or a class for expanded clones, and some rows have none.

CDR3: CASSEQQLNTEAFF
DNA: TGTGCCAGCAGTGAACAACAGTTGAACACTGAAGCTTTCTTT
D: NA
J: TRBJ1-1
V: TRBV2
size: NA

CDR3: CASSLDPAGRITGELFF
DNA: TGCGCCAGCAGCTTAGACCCGGCAGGGAGGATTACCGGGGAGCTGTTTTTT
D: NA
J: TRBJ2-2
V: TRBV5-1
size: NA

CDR3: CASSLGPQAGEADTQYF
DNA: TGCGCCAGCAGCTTGGGCCCCCAAGCGGGGGAGGCAGATACGCAGTATTTT
D: TRBD2
J: TRBJ2-3
V: TRBV5-1
size: few

CDR3: CASSLGLGSAYNEQFF
DNA: TGTGCCAGCAGCTTGGGGCTCGGGAGTGCCTACAATGAGCAGTTCTTC
D: NA
J: TRBJ2-1
V: TRBV7-9
size: few

CDR3: CASSSRRYSGQLYNEQFF
DNA: TGTGCCAGCAGCTCCAGACGATACTCGGGACAGCTCTACAATGAGCAGTTCTTC
D: TRBD1
J: TRBJ2-1
V: TRBV11-2
size: few

CDR3: CASRAMGRRSYEQYF
DNA: TGTGCCAGCAGAGCAATGGGACGCCGGTCCTACGAGCAGTACTTC
D: NA
J: TRBJ2-7
V: TRBV6-1
size: NA

CDR3: CASRPAKQAYNSPLHF
DNA: TGTGCCAGCAGGCCAGCTAAACAGGCTTACAATTCACCCCTCCACTTT
D: NA
J: TRBJ1-6
V: TRBV6-1
size: few

CDR3: CSNTGLDSYEQFF
DNA: TGCAGTAACACGGGACTAGACTCCTATGAGCAGTTCTTC
D: TRBD2
J: TRBJ2-1
V: TRBV20-1
size: NA

CDR3: CASSLGTADNSPLHF
DNA: TGCGCCAGCAGCTTGGGGACAGCCGATAATTCACCCCTCCACTTT
D: NA
J: TRBJ1-6
V: TRBV5-1
size: NA

CDR3: CSARRLAGSYNEQFF
DNA: TGCAGTGCTAGGAGGCTCGCTGGCTCCTACAATGAGCAGTTCTTC
D: NA
J: TRBJ2-1
V: TRBV20-1
size: NA

CDR3: CASSPNRPNEQFF
DNA: TGTGCCAGCAGCCCAAACAGGCCAAATGAGCAGTTCTTC
D: NA
J: TRBJ2-1
V: TRBV7-9
size: many

CDR3: CASSLGGLKEYEQYF
DNA: TGTGCCAGCAGTTTAGGCGGGTTGAAGGAGTACGAGCAGTACTTC
D: NA
J: TRBJ2-7
V: TRBV12-3/TRBV12-4
size: many

CDR3: CASSIKRGQGNNEQFF
DNA: TGTGCCAGTAGTATAAAAAGGGGACAGGGCAACAATGAGCAGTTCTTC
D: TRBD1
J: TRBJ2-1
V: TRBV19
size: NA

CDR3: CASRWGLILKGQFLYEQYF
DNA: TGTGCCAGCCGGTGGGGGCTAATACTAAAAGGACAATTCCTCTACGAGCAGTACTTC
D: NA
J: TRBJ2-7
V: TRBV6-1
size: NA

CDR3: CARVPGLAGLSSYNEQFF
DNA: TGTGCCAGGGTACCGGGACTAGCGGGACTTAGCTCCTACAATGAGCAGTTCTTC
D: TRBD2
J: TRBJ2-1
V: TRBV27
size: NA

CDR3: CASSPGTSGGAEFF
DNA: TGTGCCAGCAGCCCCGGGACTAGCGGGGGGGCTGAGTTCTTC
D: TRBD2
J: TRBJ2-1
V: TRBV7-3
size: NA

CDR3: CSASLDTDTQYF
DNA: TGCAGTGCTAGTTTGGACACAGATACGCAGTATTTT
D: NA
J: TRBJ2-3
V: TRBV20-1
size: NA

CDR3: CASSSFDRSELFF
DNA: TGTGCCAGCAGTTCCTTCGACAGGTCAGAGCTGTTTTTT
D: NA
J: TRBJ2-2
V: TRBV28
size: NA

CDR3: CASSLGTRVGKTQYF
DNA: TGTGCCAGCAGCTTAGGGACTAGGGTCGGAAAGACCCAGTACTTC
D: TRBD2
J: TRBJ2-5
V: TRBV7-2
size: few

CDR3: CSARVEGMEKLFF
DNA: TGCAGTGCTAGAGTGGAGGGGATGGAAAAACTGTTTTTT
D: NA
J: TRBJ1-4
V: TRBV20-1
size: NA

CDR3: CASSSPKTGGTEAFF
DNA: TGCGCCAGCAGTTCACCAAAGACAGGGGGCACTGAAGCTTTCTTT
D: TRBD1
J: TRBJ1-1
V: TRBV5-1
size: NA

CDR3: CASSANGGHETQYF
DNA: TGTGCCAGCTCGGCTAACGGGGGGCACGAGACCCAGTACTTC
D: NA
J: TRBJ2-5
V: TRBV6-1
size: many

CDR3: CASSDRGNSDTQYF
DNA: TGCGCCAGCAGCGACAGGGGCAATTCGGATACGCAGTATTTT
D: TRBD1
J: TRBJ2-3
V: TRBV10-1
size: NA

CDR3: CSVQGNTEAFF
DNA: TGCAGCGTGCAGGGGAACACTGAAGCTTTCTTT
D: NA
J: TRBJ1-1
V: TRBV29-1
size: many

CDR3: CASRFSGTSSVEQYF
DNA: TGTGCCAGCAGGTTCTCCGGGACATCGTCTGTCGAGCAGTACTTC
D: NA
J: TRBJ2-7
V: TRBV7-2
size: many

CDR3: CASSQAGDTQYF
DNA: TGTGCCAGCAGCCAAGCTGGGGATACGCAGTATTTT
D: NA
J: TRBJ2-3
V: TRBV3-1
size: few

CDR3: CASSPLRAYNEQFF
DNA: TGTGCCAGCAGCCCGCTACGGGCATACAATGAGCAGTTCTTC
D: NA
J: TRBJ2-1
V: TRBV5-6
size: NA

CDR3: CASSLGSATAAYGYTF
DNA: TGCGCCAGCAGCTTGGGGTCGGCCACCGCCGCCTATGGCTACACCTTC
D: NA
J: TRBJ1-2
V: TRBV5-1
size: NA

CDR3: CASSLDRGAQPQHF
DNA: TGTGCCAGCTCACTTGACAGGGGTGCCCAGCCCCAGCATTTT
D: TRBD1
J: TRBJ1-5
V: TRBV18
size: few

CDR3: CASSLARSSYNEQFF
DNA: TGTGCCAGCAGTTTGGCACGGAGCTCCTACAATGAGCAGTTCTTC
D: NA
J: TRBJ2-1
V: TRBV12-3/TRBV12-4
size: many

CDR3: CASSVGTPNTGELFF
DNA: TGTGCCAGCAGCGTAGGGACCCCGAACACCGGGGAGCTGTTTTTT
D: NA
J: TRBJ2-2
V: TRBV9
size: NA

CDR3: CASSYRYEQYF
DNA: TGTGCCAGCAGTTATCGGTACGAGCAGTACTTC
D: NA
J: TRBJ2-7
V: TRBV6-5
size: NA

CDR3: CASSEGSGVWEQYF
DNA: TGTGCCAGCAGTGAAGGGAGCGGAGTATGGGAGCAGTACTTC
D: NA
J: TRBJ2-7
V: TRBV2
size: NA

CDR3: CASSYSLRWGELTYEQYF
DNA: TGTGCCAGCAGTTACTCATTGCGCTGGGGCGAACTTACCTACGAGCAGTACTTC
D: NA
J: TRBJ2-7
V: TRBV6-5
size: few

CDR3: CAISDSSVSSSSYEQYF
DNA: TGTGCCATCAGTGATAGTTCGGTGTCCTCGAGCTCCTACGAGCAGTACTTC
D: NA
J: TRBJ2-7
V: TRBV10-3
size: NA

CDR3: CASSSLRWTEAFF
DNA: TGTGCCAGCAGTTCCCTAAGGTGGACTGAAGCTTTCTTT
D: NA
J: TRBJ1-1
V: TRBV6-2/TRBV6-3
size: few

CDR3: CASSVGGAGGNEQFF
DNA: TGTGCCAGCAGCGTAGGAGGAGCGGGAGGGAATGAGCAGTTCTTC
D: TRBD2
J: TRBJ2-1
V: TRBV9
size: few

CDR3: CASSLTRLGGLYEQYF
DNA: TGCGCCAGCAGCCTGACGAGGCTTGGGGGACTCTACGAGCAGTACTTC
D: NA
J: TRBJ2-7
V: TRBV4-3
size: NA

CDR3: CASSPNTRRSETQYF
DNA: TGTGCCAGCAGTCCAAATACGAGGAGATCAGAGACCCAGTACTTC
D: NA
J: TRBJ2-5
V: TRBV27
size: NA

CDR3: CSARPAGQFLYQQYF
DNA: TGCAGTGCTAGACCGGCCGGACAGTTCCTCTACCAGCAGTACTTC
D: NA
J: TRBJ2-7
V: TRBV20-1
size: few